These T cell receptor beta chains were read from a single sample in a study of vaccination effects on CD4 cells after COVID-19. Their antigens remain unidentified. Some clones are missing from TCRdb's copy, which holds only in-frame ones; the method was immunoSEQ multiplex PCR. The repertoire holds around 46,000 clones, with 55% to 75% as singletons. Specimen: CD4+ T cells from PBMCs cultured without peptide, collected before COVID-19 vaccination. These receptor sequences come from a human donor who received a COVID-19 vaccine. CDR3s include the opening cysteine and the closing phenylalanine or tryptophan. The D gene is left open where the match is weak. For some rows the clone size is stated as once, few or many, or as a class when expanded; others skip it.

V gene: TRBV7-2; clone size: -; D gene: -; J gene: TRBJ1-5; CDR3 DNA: TGTGCCAGCAGCTATGGGGCCCCCGGACGTCAGCCCCAGCATTTT; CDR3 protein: CASSYGAPGRQPQHF
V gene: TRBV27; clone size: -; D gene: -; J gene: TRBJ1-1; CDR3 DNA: TGTGCCAGCAGTTTATCGGGACAGAACACTGAAGCTTTCTTT; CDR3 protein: CASSLSGQNTEAFF
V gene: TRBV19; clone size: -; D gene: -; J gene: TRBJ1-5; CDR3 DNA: TGTGCCAGTAGTAGGGCTCCCAATAGCAATCAGCCCCAGCATTTT; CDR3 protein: CASSRAPNSNQPQHF
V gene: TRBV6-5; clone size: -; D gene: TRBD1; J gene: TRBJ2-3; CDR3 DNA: TGTGCCAGCAGTTACCGACAGGGACGGGGCACAGATACGCAGTATTTT; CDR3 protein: CASSYRQGRGTDTQYF
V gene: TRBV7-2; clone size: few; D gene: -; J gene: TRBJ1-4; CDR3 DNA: TGTGCCAGCAGCATCGGTCCAGGCAATGAAAAACTGTTTTTT; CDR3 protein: CASSIGPGNEKLFF
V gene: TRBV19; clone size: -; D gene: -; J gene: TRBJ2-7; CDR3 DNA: TGTGCCAGTAGTATAGCCGGCTTGGGCTCCTACGAGCAGTACTTC; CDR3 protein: CASSIAGLGSYEQYF
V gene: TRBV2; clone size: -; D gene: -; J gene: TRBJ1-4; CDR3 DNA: TGTGCCAGCCGACTCGGGGGCCTCACTAATGAAAAACTGTTTTTT; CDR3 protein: CASRLGGLTNEKLFF
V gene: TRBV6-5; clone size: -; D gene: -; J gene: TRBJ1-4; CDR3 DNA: TGTGCCAGCAGGAACCCCGCCCTGGGCGATGAAAAACTGTTTTTT; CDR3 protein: CASRNPALGDEKLFF
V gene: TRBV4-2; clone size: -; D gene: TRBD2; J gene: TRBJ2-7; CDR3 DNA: TGTGCCAGCAGCAGTCTTTTAGCGGGAGGACACGAGCAGTACTTC; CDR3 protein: CASSSLLAGGHEQYF
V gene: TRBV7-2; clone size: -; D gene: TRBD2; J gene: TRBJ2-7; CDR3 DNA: TGTGCCAGCAGCTTAGTTTTTGGTGGAGCGGGGGCGAATTCTTACGAGCAGTACTTC; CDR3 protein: CASSLVFGGAGANSYEQYF
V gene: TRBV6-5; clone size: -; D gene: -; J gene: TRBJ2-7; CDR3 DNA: TGTGCCAGCGGGAAGGTTTACTCCTACGAGCAGTACTTC; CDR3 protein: CASGKVYSYEQYF
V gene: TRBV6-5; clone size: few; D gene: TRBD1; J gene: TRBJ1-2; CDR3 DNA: TGTGCCAGCAGCCGGGACAGGGGGCGTTCAGAAGGCTACACCTTC; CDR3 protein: CASSRDRGRSEGYTF
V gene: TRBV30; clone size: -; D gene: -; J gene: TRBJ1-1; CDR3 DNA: TGTGCCTGGAGCCTCGAAGGGACTGAAGCTTTCTTT; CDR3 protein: CAWSLEGTEAFF
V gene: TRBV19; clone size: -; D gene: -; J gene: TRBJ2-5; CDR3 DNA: TGTGCCAGTAGTATATCGGGAGAGACCCAGTACTTC; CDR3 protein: CASSISGETQYF
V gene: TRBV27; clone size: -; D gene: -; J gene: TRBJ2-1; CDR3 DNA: TGTGCCAGCACCGGGACCCCGCGGGGTGAGCAGTTCTTC; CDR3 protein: CASTGTPRGEQFF
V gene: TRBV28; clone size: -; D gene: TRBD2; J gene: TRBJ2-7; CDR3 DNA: TGTGCCAGCAGTTGGCCGGGACTAGGCTCCTACGAGCAGTACTTC; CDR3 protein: CASSWPGLGSYEQYF
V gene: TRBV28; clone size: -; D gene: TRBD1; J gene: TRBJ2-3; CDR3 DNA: TGTGCCAGCAGCCCGGACAGGGTGACAGATACGCAGTATTTT; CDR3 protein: CASSPDRVTDTQYF
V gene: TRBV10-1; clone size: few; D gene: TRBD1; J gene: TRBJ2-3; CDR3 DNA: TGCGCCAGCAGTGAGGAGTGGGACAGGGGGCGAGTTTTAACAGATACGCAGTATTTT; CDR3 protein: CASSEEWDRGRVLTDTQYF
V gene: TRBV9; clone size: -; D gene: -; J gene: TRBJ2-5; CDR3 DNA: TGTGCCAGCAGCGTAGCTCTCGGGGAACAAGAGACCCAGTACTTC; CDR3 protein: CASSVALGEQETQYF
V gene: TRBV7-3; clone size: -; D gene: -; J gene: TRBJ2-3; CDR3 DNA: TGTGCCAGCAGCTCCTCCGGGACCTACCTAGATACGCAGTATTTT; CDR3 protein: CASSSSGTYLDTQYF
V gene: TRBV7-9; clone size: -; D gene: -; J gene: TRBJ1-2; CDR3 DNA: TGTGCCAGCAGCTTGACAGGCGTTTCCTATGGCTACACCTTC; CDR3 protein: CASSLTGVSYGYTF
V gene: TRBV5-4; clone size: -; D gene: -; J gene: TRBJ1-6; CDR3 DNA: TGTGCCAGCAGCTTGCCGGGCGCTAATTCACCCCTCCACTTT; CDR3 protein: CASSLPGANSPLHF
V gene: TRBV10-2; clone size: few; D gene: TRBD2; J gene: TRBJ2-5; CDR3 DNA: TGCGCCAGCAGTGAGTCCCGACTAGCGGGGGGTGTCCAGTACTTC; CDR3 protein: CASSESRLAGGVQYF
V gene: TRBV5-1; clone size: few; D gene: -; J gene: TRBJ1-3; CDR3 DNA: TGCGCCAGCAGCTTGGCAACGGGACACTCTGGAAACACCATATATTTT; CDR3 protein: CASSLATGHSGNTIYF